These 19 T cell receptor beta chains share one sample of origin, sequenced in a study of T cell repertoires in cytomegalovirus infection. TCRdb itself ran the reads through MiXCR, one entry per CDR3 protein. The top ten clones hold approximately 13% of a sample with a few hundred thousand distinct CDR3 sequences, roughly 36% of them seen once. Their antigens are not known. The material was cultured PBMCs, obtained from culture after CMV antigen stimulation. The receptors here all came from a human donor in good health (CMV status not recorded). Some clones in this sample may be carry-over from other donors' samples.

This clonotype was observed at least ten times. This chain uses TRBV7-2 with TRBJ2-7; D not resolved. Germline CDR1 is SGHTA and CDR2 is FQGNSA. Trimming removed 5 bases from V and 0 bases from J, with 11 bases in between. The CDR3 loop spans 14 amino acids. As DNA, the CDR3 is TGTGCCAGCAGCCAACAACAGAACTCCTACGAGCAGTACTTC. This encodes CASSQQQNSYEQYF.

This clonotype was seen a single time. The rearrangement links TRBV20-1 to TRBJ1-5; D is uncertain. CDR1 is DFQATT and CDR2 is SNEGSKA in the germline V gene (reference sequence). The CDR3 totals 12 residues. The V end lost 4 bases, the J end lost 0 bases, and 4 bases lay between the germline ends. The CDR3 reads CSAKYSNQPQHF. Here the CDR3 DNA reads TGCAGTGCTAAATATAGCAATCAGCCCCAGCATTTT.

This sequence joins TRBV3-1 and TRBJ2-2; D is undetermined. Germline V CDR1 and CDR2: LGHDT, YNNKEL (reference sequence). V was trimmed by 4 bases and J by 0 bases, leaving 9 bases between them. The CDR3 length is 15 residues. The CDR3 nucleotides are TGTGCCAGCAGCCTTGCCAACTCGAACACCGGGGAGCTGTTTTTT. Its translation is CASSLANSNTGELFF.

This clonotype was counted between two and nine times. For the CDR3, the DNA is TGTGCCAGCAGCTTAGCGGCAGATAATTCACCCCTCCACTTT. Amino acids: CASSLAADNSPLHF. This chain links TRBV11-2 with TRBJ1-6, with D unclear. V was clipped by 1 base and J by 5 bases, with 6 bases between them. Germline V gene data show CDR1 as SGHAT and CDR2 as FQNNGV. This CDR3 is built from 14 residues.

V usage is TRBV7-2 and J usage is TRBJ2-1; D perhaps matches TRBD1 (6 bases). Germline CDR1 SGHTA, CDR2 FQGNSA. The CDR3 sequence is 16 residues long. V was pared by 2 bases and J by 2 bases, with 13 bases between. CDR3 bases: TGTGCCAGCAGCTTAAATAGTGGGGACACCTACAATGAGCAGTTCTTC. This codes for CASSLNSGDTYNEQFF.

This clonotype has only a few counts. DNA for the CDR3: TGTGCCAGCAGCTATGGACAGGGGATGGACACCATATATTTT. Protein: CASSYGQGMDTIYF. The V gene is TRBV7-8, the J gene TRBJ1-3, with TRBD1 identical over 9 bases. There are 14 residues in the CDR3. After removal of 4 bases from V and 8 bases from J, the junction contained 6 bases not matched to a gene. Germline loops: CDR1 SGHVS, CDR2 FQNEAQ.

The chain has TRBV4-1 and TRBJ2-2, with no clear D. Trimming pared 0 bases from V and 4 bases from J, leaving 12 bases between. The germline gives CDR1 MGHRA, CDR2 YSYEKL. This CDR3 has 16 amino acids. The CDR3 loop is CASSQDLRRITGELFF. CDR3 coding DNA: TGCGCCAGCAGCCAAGATTTAAGGCGGATCACCGGGGAGCTGTTTTTT.

This clonotype was counted ten times or more. The chain has TRBV7-2 and TRBJ2-3, with D perhaps TRBD2 (5 bases). This CDR3 is 16 amino acids long. With 1 base removed from V and 0 bases from J, the gap between germline ends came to 11 bases. Germline CDR1 is SGHTA and CDR2 is FQGNSA. The CDR3 spells CASSLVPGISTDTQYF. For the CDR3, the DNA is TGTGCCAGCAGCTTAGTGCCGGGAATAAGCACAGATACGCAGTATTTT. Looking up the rest from reference TRBV7-2 and TRBJ2-3 gives the full variable domain: GAGVSQSPSNKVTEKGKDVELRCDPISGHTALYWYRQSLGQGLEFLIYFQGNSAPDKSGLPSDRFSAERTGGSVSTLTIQRTQQEDSAVYLCASSLVPGISTDTQYFGPGTRLTVL.

Only a few counts were recorded for this clonotype. V is TRBV11-3 and J is TRBJ2-1; possibly TRBD1 for D (5 bases). The V end lost 3 bases, the J end lost 5 bases, and 17 bases lay between the germline ends. The germline CDR1 and CDR2 sequences are SGHNT and YENEEA. The CDR3 length is 16 residues. CDR3 nucleotide sequence: TGTGCCAGCAGCTTTTATTCTGGGGCGCGAGACAATGAGCAGTTCTTC. It specifies CASSFYSGARDNEQFF.

The chain employs TRBV12-3 or TRBV12-4 and TRBJ1-5; no clear D. V dropped 7 bases and J dropped 0 bases, with 13 bases sitting between them. The length of the CDR3 is 15 residues. DNA for the CDR3: TGTGCCAGCAACAAAAATATCGGTAGCAATCAGCCCCAGCATTTT. It codes for CASNKNIGSNQPQHF.

V is TRBV6-5 and J is TRBJ2-7; 10 bases align to TRBD2. V lost 3 bases and J lost 4; bases outside the gene matches: 6. The CDR3 length is 15 residues. Germline V CDR1 and CDR2: MNHEY, SVGAGI. CDR3 bases: TGTGCCAGCAGTTATTCTAGCGGGAGTTGGTACGAGCAGTACGTC. It translates to CASSYSSGSWYEQYV.

The V gene is TRBV6-5, the J gene TRBJ2-2; 8 positions match TRBD2. V lost 1 base, J lost 0 bases, and 1 base stayed unmatched. This CDR3 spans 16 amino acids. Looked up from germline, CDR1 is MNHEY and CDR2 is SVGAGI. The CDR3 is CASSYFSGTNTGELFF. CDR3 coding DNA: TGTGCCAGCAGTTACTTTAGCGGGACGAACACCGGGGAGCTGTTTTTT.

The chain couples TRBV15 to TRBJ2-5; D is perhaps TRBD1 (5 bases). V lost 0 bases, J lost 3 bases, and 8 bases lay in between. There are 14 residues in the CDR3. The germline V gene encodes CDR1 LNHNV and CDR2 YYDKDF (reference sequence). In DNA form, the CDR3 reads TGTGCCACCAGCAGAGATGTGACAGAAGAGACCCAGTACTTC. Translated: CATSRDVTEETQYF.

The V and J genes are TRBV19 and TRBJ1-5; D gene unclear. Germline V CDR1 and CDR2: LNHDA, SQIVND (reference sequence). Trimming took off 0 bases at V and 3 bases at J, with 15 bases between the two ends. This CDR3 is 17 amino acids long. Here the CDR3 reads CASSIDRPDPSNQPQHF. Written as DNA, the CDR3 is TGTGCCAGTAGTATAGATAGACCCGACCCATCCAATCAGCCCCAGCATTTT.

The chain joins TRBV19 to TRBJ2-7; 7 positions match TRBD2. The CDR3 sequence is 13 residues long. Germline V gives CDR1 LNHDA, CDR2 SQIVND (reference sequence). V shed 3 bases and J 3 bases; nucleotides not matched to a gene: 2. The CDR3 bases are TGTGCCAGTAGTATTATAGCGGGCTACGAGCAGTACGTC. It codes for CASSIIAGYEQYV.

This clonotype was picked up one time. The chain couples TRBV7-2 to TRBJ2-5, with D hard to call. Trimming left V 4 bases short and J 2 bases short, with 14 bases between. The CDR3 has 15 residues. The germline V gene has CDR1 SGHTA and CDR2 FQGNSA. In nucleotides, the CDR3 is TGTGCCAGCAGCTATAATCGGCAGCCACAAGAGACCCAGTACTTC. This translates into CASSYNRQPQETQYF.

The rearrangement uses TRBV5-1 and TRBJ2-3; D unresolved. Trimming left V 4 bases short and J 4 bases short, with 13 bases between. This CDR3 region has 14 residues. From germline, CDR1 is SGHRS and CDR2 YFSETQ. Here the CDR3 reads CASSLGRAPDTQYF. The CDR3 DNA reads TGCGCCAGCAGCCTCGGACGGGCCCCAGATACGCAGTATTTT.

There are a few counts of this clonotype. The chain links TRBV7-6 to TRBJ2-3; TRBD2 aligns across 7 bases. Germline loops: CDR1 SGHVS, CDR2 FNYEAQ. The CDR3 runs 16 residues. The junction had 10 bases not matched to a gene; V was cut back by 5 bases and J by 2 bases. CDR3 in amino acids: CASSDVRLANTDTQYF. Written as DNA, the CDR3 is TGTGCCAGCAGCGACGTTCGACTAGCTAACACAGATACGCAGTATTTT. The full variable domain, its missing parts supplied by reference TRBV7-6 and TRBJ2-3, is GAGVSQSPRYKVTKRGQDVALRCDPISGHVSLYWYRQALGQGPEFLTYFNYEAQQDKSGLPNDRFSAERPEGSISTLTIQRTEQRDSAMYRCASSDVRLANTDTQYFGPGTRLTVL.

The CDR3 reads CASRGQASTGELFF. As DNA, the CDR3 is TGTGCCAGCAGGGGACAAGCGAGCACCGGGGAGCTGTTTTTT. The V gene is TRBV12-3 or TRBV12-4, the J gene TRBJ2-2; D possibly corresponds to TRBD1 (6 bases). The ends were cut back, 6 bases at V and 4 bases at J, with 12 bases in the middle. The CDR3 is 14 residues long.